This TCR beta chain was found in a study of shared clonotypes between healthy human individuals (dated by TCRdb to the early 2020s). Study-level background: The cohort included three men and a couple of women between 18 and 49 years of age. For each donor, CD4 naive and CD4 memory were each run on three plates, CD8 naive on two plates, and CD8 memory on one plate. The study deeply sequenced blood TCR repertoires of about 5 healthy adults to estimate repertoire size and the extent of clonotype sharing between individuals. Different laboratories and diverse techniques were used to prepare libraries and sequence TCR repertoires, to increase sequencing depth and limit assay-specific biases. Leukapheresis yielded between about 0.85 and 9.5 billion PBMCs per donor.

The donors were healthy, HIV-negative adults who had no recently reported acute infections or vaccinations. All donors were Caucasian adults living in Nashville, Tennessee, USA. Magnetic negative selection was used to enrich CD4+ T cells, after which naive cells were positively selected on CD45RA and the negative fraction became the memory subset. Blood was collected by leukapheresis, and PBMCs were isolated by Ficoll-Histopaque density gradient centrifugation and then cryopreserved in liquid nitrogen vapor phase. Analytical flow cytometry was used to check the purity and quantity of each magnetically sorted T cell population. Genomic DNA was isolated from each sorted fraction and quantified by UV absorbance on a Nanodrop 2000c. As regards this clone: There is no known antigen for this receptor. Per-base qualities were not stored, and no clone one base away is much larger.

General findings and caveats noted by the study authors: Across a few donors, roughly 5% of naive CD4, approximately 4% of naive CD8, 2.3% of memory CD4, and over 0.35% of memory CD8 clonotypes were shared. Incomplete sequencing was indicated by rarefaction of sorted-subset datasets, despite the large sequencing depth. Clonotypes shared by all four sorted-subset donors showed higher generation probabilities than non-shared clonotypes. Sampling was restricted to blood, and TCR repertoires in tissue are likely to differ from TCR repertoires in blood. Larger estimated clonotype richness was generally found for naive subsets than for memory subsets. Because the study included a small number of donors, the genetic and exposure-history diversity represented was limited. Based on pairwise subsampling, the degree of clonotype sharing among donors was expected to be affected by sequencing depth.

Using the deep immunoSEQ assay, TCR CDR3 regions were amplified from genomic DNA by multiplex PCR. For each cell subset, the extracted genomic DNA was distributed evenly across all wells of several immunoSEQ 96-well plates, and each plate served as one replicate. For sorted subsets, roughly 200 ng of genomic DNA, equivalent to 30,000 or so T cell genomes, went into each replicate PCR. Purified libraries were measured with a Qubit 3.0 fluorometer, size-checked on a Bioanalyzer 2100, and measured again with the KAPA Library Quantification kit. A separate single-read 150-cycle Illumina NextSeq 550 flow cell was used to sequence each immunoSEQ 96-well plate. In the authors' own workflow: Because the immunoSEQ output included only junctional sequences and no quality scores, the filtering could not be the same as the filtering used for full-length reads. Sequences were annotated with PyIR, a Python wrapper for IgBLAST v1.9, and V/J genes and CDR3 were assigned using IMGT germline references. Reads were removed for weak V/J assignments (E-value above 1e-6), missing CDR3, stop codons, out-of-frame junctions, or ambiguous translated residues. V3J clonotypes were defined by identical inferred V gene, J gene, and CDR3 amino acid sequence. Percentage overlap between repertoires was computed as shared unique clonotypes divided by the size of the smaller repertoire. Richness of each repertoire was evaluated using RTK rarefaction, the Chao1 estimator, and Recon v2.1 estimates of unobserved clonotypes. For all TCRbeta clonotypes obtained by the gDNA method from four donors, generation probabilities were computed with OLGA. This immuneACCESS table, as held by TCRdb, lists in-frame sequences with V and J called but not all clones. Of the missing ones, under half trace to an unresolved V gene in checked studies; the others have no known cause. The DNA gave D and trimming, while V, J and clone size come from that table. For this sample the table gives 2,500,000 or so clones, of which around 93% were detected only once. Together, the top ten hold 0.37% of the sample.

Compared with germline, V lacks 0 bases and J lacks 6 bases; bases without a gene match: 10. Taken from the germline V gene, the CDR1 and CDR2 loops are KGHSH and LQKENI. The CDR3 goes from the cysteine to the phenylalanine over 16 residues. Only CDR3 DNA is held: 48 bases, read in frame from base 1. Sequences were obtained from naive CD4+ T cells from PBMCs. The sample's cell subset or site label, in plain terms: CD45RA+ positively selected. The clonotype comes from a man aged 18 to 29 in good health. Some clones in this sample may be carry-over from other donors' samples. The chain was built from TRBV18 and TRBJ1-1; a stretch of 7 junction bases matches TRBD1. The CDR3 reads CASSPPSGGIRAEAFF. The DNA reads TGTGCCAGCTCACCACCTTCAGGGGGTATTCGGGCTGAAGCTTTCTTT.